This passage covers 10 T cell receptor beta chains from one sample sequenced in a study of T cell repertoires in cytomegalovirus infection. MiXCR, applied by TCRdb to the reads, yields one record per CDR3 protein. Of about 190,000 distinct CDR3 sequences detected, roughly 9.8% appear once; the ten largest clones hold about 4.2%. Sequencing was performed on PBMCs. Source of these receptors: a human donor in good health (CMV status not recorded). Some clones in this sample may be carry-over from other donors' samples.

This clonotype was detected only a few times. The chain carries TRBV11-2 and TRBJ2-2; tentatively, D is TRBD2 (6 bases). The CDR3 has 12 residues. The germline V and J ends were trimmed by 6 bases and 5 bases, with 7 bases remaining between them. Germline V gives CDR1 SGHAT, CDR2 FQNNGV. CDR3 amino acids: CASRGRTGELFF. The CDR3 nucleotides read TGTGCCAGCAGGGGGAGGACCGGGGAGCTGTTTTTT.

This clonotype appeared once. The genes are TRBV5-1 and TRBJ2-3; TRBD1 aligns across 7 bases. The CDR3 is 14 residues long. Germline V gene lookup returns CDR1 SGHRS and CDR2 YFSETQ. V dropped 4 bases and J dropped 4; count of bases not matched to a gene: 6. CDR3 amino acids: CASSPQTGPDTQYF. Written as DNA, the CDR3 is TGCGCCAGCAGCCCCCAGACAGGGCCAGATACGCAGTATTTT.

The table lists this clonotype with many counts. The V and J genes are TRBV7-2 and TRBJ2-7, with TRBD2 as a possible D gene (5 bases). The CDR3 has 14 residues. V was trimmed by 2 bases and J by 3 bases, leaving 11 bases between them. Germline V lookup: CDR1 SGHTA, CDR2 FQGNSA. CDR3 DNA sequence: TGTGCCAGCAGCTTAACTAGGGCGGTCTACGAGCAGTACTTC. Residues: CASSLTRAVYEQYF.

This clonotype was detected ten times or more. The J gene is TRBJ1-2, the V gene TRBV7-6; D remains ambiguous. The CDR3 has 13 amino acids. CDR1 SGHVS and CDR2 FNYEAQ come from the germline V gene. Trimming removed 5 bases from V and 0 bases from J, with 7 bases in between. The DNA of the CDR3 is TGTGCCAGCAGCCAGGATACTAACTATGGCTACACCTTC. Residues: CASSQDTNYGYTF.

Note on this clonotype: An end of the junction does not agree with germline; a read error may underlie this. The chain joins TRBV12-3 or TRBV12-4 to TRBJ1-2; unclear D gene. This CDR3 spans 11 amino acids. The CDR3 DNA follows: TGTGCCAGCAGTGATCCTCCACTCGTGGAATTC. Translated, it gives CASSDPPLVEF.

The sample holds many counts of this clonotype. The chain links TRBV29-1 to TRBJ2-7; maybe TRBD1 (5 bases). This CDR3 contains 12 residues. V was trimmed by 5 bases and J by 4 bases, leaving 12 bases between them. Germline CDR1 SQVTM, CDR2 ANQGSEA. DNA of the CDR3: TGCAGCGTTCTCGACAGAACTTACGAGCAGTACTTC. It translates to CSVLDRTYEQYF.

To note about this clonotype: Since no conserved phenylalanine or tryptophan closes the CDR3, a read error is the likely cause. This chain uses TRBV12-3 or TRBV12-4 with TRBJ2-5, with 7 bases aligning to TRBD2. The CDR3 covers 17 residues. The J segment lost 5 bases and the V segment lost 5 bases, leaving 17 bases of the junction unmatched. The CDR3 here is CASSPSPGASGGETQYG. The CDR3 nucleotides read TGTGCCAGCAGTCCTTCCCCCGGCGCTAGCGGTGGCGAGACCCAGTACGGC.

The table lists this clonotype with many counts. The chain joins TRBV7-2 to TRBJ1-1; 9 positions agree with TRBD1. The J segment lost 4 bases and the V segment lost 5 bases, leaving 14 bases of the junction unmatched. This CDR3 has 17 amino acids. CDR1 and CDR2 (germline): SGHTA, FQGNSA. DNA of the CDR3: TGTGCCAGCAGCCGCAGGGGGACAGGGTCTCTGAGCACTGAAGCTTTCTTT. Amino acids: CASSRRGTGSLSTEAFF. Based on the CDR3 plus reference TRBV7-2 and TRBJ1-1, the full variable domain is GAGVSQSPSNKVTEKGKDVELRCDPISGHTALYWYRQSLGQGLEFLIYFQGNSAPDKSGLPSDRFSAERTGGSVSTLTIQRTQQEDSAVYLCASSRRGTGSLSTEAFFGQGTRLTVV.

This clonotype was recorded a few times. The gene calls are TRBV10-3 and TRBJ2-2; maybe TRBD2 (6 bases). Germline-derived CDR1 and CDR2 are ENHRY and SYGVKD. CDR3 size: 16 residues. With 0 bases removed from V and 6 bases from J, the gap between germline ends came to 14 bases. The CDR3 protein is CAISESRGRRPGELFF. Written as DNA, the CDR3 is TGTGCCATCAGTGAGTCTCGGGGGAGGCGTCCCGGGGAGCTGTTTTTT.

This clonotype was detected many times. The chain employs TRBV7-8 and TRBJ2-1, with 13 bases fitting TRBD2. The CDR3 is 15 residues long. CDR1 and CDR2 from the germline V gene are SGHVS and FQNEAQ. The ends lost 9 bases at V and 5 bases at J; junction bases unmatched: 7. The CDR3 nucleotides are TGTGCCAGTTTCCCTGGGACTAGCGGGAACAATGAGCAGTTCTTC. Protein: CASFPGTSGNNEQFF.